The rows below give T cell receptor beta chains drawn from one sample of a study of identical twins. Each CDR3 protein is one row after TCRdb ran MiXCR on the 5' RACE reads. This sample yields 200,000 or so distinct CDR3 sequences, of which around 8.1% are seen a single time; roughly 2% belongs to the top ten. These data were likewise used in another study, on yellow fever vaccine responses in identical twins.

Input material: memory (CD45RO+) T cells sorted from blood. The receptors come from a woman between 18 and 29 years old in good health. The CDR3 runs from the conserved cysteine through the conserved F or W. A D gene is named only where the DNA matches it firmly. Not every row has a clone size; where given, it reads once, few, many or a size class.

v_gene	d_gene	abundance	j_gene	CDR3nt	CDR3aa
TRBV11-2	TRBD2	many	TRBJ2-7	TGTGCCAGCAGCTTAGAAGGCGGCGGGGGCTCCTACGAGCAGTACTTC	CASSLEGGGGSYEQYF
TRBV29-1	-	many	TRBJ2-5	TGCAGCGTTGAAGGGTGGGCCGGACAAGAGACCCAGTACTTC	CSVEGWAGQETQYF
TRBV6-1	-	-	TRBJ1-2	TGTGCCAGCAGTGAAAAGTCAGGGCATGGCTACACCTTC	CASSEKSGHGYTF
TRBV6-5	-	-	TRBJ2-1	TGTGCCAGCAGTTACTCGCGGGTGGCCGGTGAGCAGTTCTTC	CASSYSRVAGEQFF
TRBV4-3	TRBD1	-	TRBJ2-7	TGCGCCAGCAGCCAAGATATCGTCCGGGACAGGGCCTACGAGCAGTACTTC	CASSQDIVRDRAYEQYF
TRBV12-3/TRBV12-4	TRBD2	many	TRBJ2-1	TGTGCCAGCAGCCGGAGCGGGACCTACAATGAGCAGTTCTTC	CASSRSGTYNEQFF
TRBV29-1	-	many	TRBJ2-1	TGCAGCGGCGACGTCAGGGGCGGTGAGCAGTTCTTC	CSGDVRGGEQFF
TRBV12-3/TRBV12-4	-	many	TRBJ2-5	TGTGCCAGCAGTTCCCTAACAGGGTCGGAGACCCAGTACTTC	CASSSLTGSETQYF
TRBV20-1	-	-	TRBJ2-3	TGCAGTGCTACCCCCGGCTTGACGCAGTATTTT	CSATPGLTQYF
TRBV19	TRBD2	few	TRBJ2-1	TGTGCCAGTAGTGGCCTAGCGGGCGTTGAGCAGTTCTTC	CASSGLAGVEQFF
TRBV28	-	many	TRBJ2-3	TGTGCCAGCAGTTTATACGCAGCTGGGTTCGATACGCAGTATTTT	CASSLYAAGFDTQYF
TRBV4-1	TRBD2	many	TRBJ2-1	TGCGCCAGCAGCCAGGAACTGACTAGCGGGAGGGTGAGGGGTGAGCAGTTCTTC	CASSQELTSGRVRGEQFF
TRBV4-2	-	many	TRBJ2-3	TGTGCCAGCAGCCAAGAAGCAGGACAAGGGGCAGATACGCAGTATTTT	CASSQEAGQGADTQYF
TRBV6-5	TRBD1	-	TRBJ1-1	TGTGCCAGCAGTTACCTTCGGGACAGGGTTTTTCCTGAAGCTTTCTTT	CASSYLRDRVFPEAFF
TRBV29-1	TRBD1	-	TRBJ2-7	TGCAGCGTTGAGGTAGACAGGGATTACGAGCAGTACTTC	CSVEVDRDYEQYF
TRBV6-2/TRBV6-3	TRBD2	few	TRBJ2-2	TGTGCCAGCAGGGAACTAGCGGGAGAGACCGGGGAGCTGTTTTTT	CASRELAGETGELFF
TRBV7-2	-	-	TRBJ1-1	TGTGCCAGCAGCCCAGGGGACCTACTCAAGAACACTGAAGCTTTCTTT	CASSPGDLLKNTEAFF
TRBV15	TRBD1	-	TRBJ2-2	TGTGCCACCAGCAGGGACAGGGGTTTCACCGGGGAGCTGTTTTTT	CATSRDRGFTGELFF
TRBV5-1	-	many	TRBJ2-7	TGCGCCAGCAGCTTGGCCGGCTTTACCTACGAGCAGTACTTC	CASSLAGFTYEQYF
TRBV3-1	-	few	TRBJ1-5	TGTGCCAGCAGCCAAGATGGGCGGCAGCCCCAGCATTTT	CASSQDGRQPQHF
TRBV15	TRBD2	many	TRBJ2-3	TGTGCCACCAGCAGAGAGCGGGGGGGCCCAGATACGCAGTATTTT	CATSRERGGPDTQYF
TRBV6-6	TRBD2	few	TRBJ2-7	TGTGCCACCAATAGCGGGAGGAAATACGAGCAGTACTTC	CATNSGRKYEQYF
TRBV12-3/TRBV12-4	TRBD2	few	TRBJ2-2	TGTGCCAGCAGTCCTACGGCGGGAGGGCCGGGCACCGGGGAGCTGTTTTTT	CASSPTAGGPGTGELFF
TRBV6-1	-	few	TRBJ2-7	TGTGCCAGCATCGGAAGGTCTCCGGCGGGCTCCTACGAGCAGTACTTC	CASIGRSPAGSYEQYF
TRBV15	-	few	TRBJ1-5	TGTGCCACCAGCAGAGATCTGGGGGGTGGCAATCAGCCCCAGCATTTT	CATSRDLGGGNQPQHF
TRBV28	TRBD2	few	TRBJ2-5	TGTGCCAGCAAGGCTAGCGGGAGGGCGACGGGAGAGACCCAGTACTTC	CASKASGRATGETQYF
TRBV3-1	-	few	TRBJ2-1	TGTGCCAGCAGCCGGGGGGGCGGGACGAATGAGCAGTTCTTC	CASSRGGGTNEQFF
TRBV6-2/TRBV6-3	-	many	TRBJ2-7	TGTGCCAGCAGTTACCTCGTGGCCGTAACCTACGAGCAGTACTTC	CASSYLVAVTYEQYF
TRBV4-2	TRBD1	-	TRBJ1-2	TGTGCCAGCAGCCAGGACCCCCGACAGGGGGCTTATGGCTACACCTTC	CASSQDPRQGAYGYTF
TRBV12-3/TRBV12-4	-	many	TRBJ2-5	TGTGCCAGCAGCTACGGCGGGAAGCAAGAGACCCAGTACTTC	CASSYGGKQETQYF
TRBV20-1	-	few	TRBJ2-5	TGCAGTGCTAGAGATAGGAGCTCACGAGGGACCCAGTACTTC	CSARDRSSRGTQYF
TRBV5-1	-	few	TRBJ2-1	TGCGCCAGCAGCTTGGGTGGGCGGAGCCGACCGGCTGGCGATGAGCAGTTCTTC	CASSLGGRSRPAGDEQFF
TRBV6-5	-	many	TRBJ2-7	TGTGCCAGCAGTCTACGGGACATCCACTACGAGCAGTACTTC	CASSLRDIHYEQYF
TRBV7-2	TRBD1	many	TRBJ1-4	TGTGCCAGCAGCCAGGACAGGGCTAGTGAAAAACTGTTTTTT	CASSQDRASEKLFF
TRBV10-2	-	few	TRBJ2-5	TGCGCCAGCAGTTTTGGTTCGGAGACCCAGTACTTC	CASSFGSETQYF
TRBV20-1	TRBD2	few	TRBJ2-3	TGCAGTGCCACCATTCCTGCGGGAGGGAGCACAGATACGCAGTATTTT	CSATIPAGGSTDTQYF
TRBV28	-	few	TRBJ2-7	TGTGCCAGCAGTCCCTATCCCTACGAGCAGTACTTC	CASSPYPYEQYF
TRBV10-3	-	many	TRBJ2-3	TGTGCCATCAGTGTACGGGGACCACCGGAAAATACGCAGTATTTT	CAISVRGPPENTQYF
TRBV29-1	-	-	TRBJ2-5	TGCAGCGTTGACAGGGGTATCCAAGAGACCCAGTACTTC	CSVDRGIQETQYF
TRBV7-9	-	many	TRBJ2-2	TGTGCCAGCAGCTTTGGCAGGGGAACCGGGGAGCTGTTTTTT	CASSFGRGTGELFF
TRBV20-1	-	-	TRBJ1-5	TGCAGTGCTAGTCAGGGAGAGGGTCAGCCCCAGCATTTT	CSASQGEGQPQHF